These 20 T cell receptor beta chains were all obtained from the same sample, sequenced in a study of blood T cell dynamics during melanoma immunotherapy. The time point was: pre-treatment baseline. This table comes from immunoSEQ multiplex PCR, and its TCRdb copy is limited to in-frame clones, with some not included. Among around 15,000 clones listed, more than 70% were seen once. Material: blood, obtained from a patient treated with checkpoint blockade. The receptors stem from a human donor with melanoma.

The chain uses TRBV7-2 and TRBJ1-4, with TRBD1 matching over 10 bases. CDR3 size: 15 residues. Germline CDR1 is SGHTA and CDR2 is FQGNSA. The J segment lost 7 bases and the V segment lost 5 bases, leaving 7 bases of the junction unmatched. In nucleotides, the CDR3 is TGTGCCAGCAGCGACCGGGGACAGGGGTTTGAAAAACTGTTTTTT. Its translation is CASSDRGQGFEKLFF.

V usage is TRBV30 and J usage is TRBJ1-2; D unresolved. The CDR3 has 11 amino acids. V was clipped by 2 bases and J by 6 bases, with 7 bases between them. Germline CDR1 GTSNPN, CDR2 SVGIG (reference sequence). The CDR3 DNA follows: TGTGCCTGGAGTTTCACCCATGGCTACACCTTC. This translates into CAWSFTHGYTF.

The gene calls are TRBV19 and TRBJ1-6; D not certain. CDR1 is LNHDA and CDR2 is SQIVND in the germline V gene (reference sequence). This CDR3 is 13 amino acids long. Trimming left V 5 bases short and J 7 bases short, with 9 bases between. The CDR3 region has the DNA TGTGCCAGTAGTGCTTCAAAAAATTCACCCCTCCACTTT. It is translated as CASSASKNSPLHF.

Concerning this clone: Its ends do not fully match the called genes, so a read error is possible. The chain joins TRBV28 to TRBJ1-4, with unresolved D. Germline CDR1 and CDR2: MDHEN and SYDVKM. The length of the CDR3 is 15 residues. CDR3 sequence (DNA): TGTGCCAGTAGTTTAGATTGGGGAAGTAATGAAAAACTGTTTTTT. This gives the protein CASSLDWGSNEKLFF.

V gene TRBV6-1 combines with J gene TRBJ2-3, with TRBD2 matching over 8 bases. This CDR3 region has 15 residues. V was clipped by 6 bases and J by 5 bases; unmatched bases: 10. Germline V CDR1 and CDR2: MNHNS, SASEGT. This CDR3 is CASSGLPGGKDTQYF. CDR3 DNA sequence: TGTGCCAGCAGCGGACTACCGGGAGGGAAAGATACGCAGTATTTT.

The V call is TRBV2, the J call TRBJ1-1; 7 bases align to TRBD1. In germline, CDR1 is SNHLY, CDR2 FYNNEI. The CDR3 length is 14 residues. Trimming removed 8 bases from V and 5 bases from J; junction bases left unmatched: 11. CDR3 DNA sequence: TGTGCCAGCGGTACACCGACAGGGTTGACTGAAGCTTTCTTT. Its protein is CASGTPTGLTEAFF.

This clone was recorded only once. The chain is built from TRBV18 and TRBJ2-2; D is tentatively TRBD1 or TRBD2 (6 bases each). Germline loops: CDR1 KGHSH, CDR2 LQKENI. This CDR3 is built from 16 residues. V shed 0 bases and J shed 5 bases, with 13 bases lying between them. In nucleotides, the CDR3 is TGTGCCAGCTCACCACCCGGAGGGGGGAAGACCGGGGAGCTGTTTTTT. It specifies CASSPPGGGKTGELFF.

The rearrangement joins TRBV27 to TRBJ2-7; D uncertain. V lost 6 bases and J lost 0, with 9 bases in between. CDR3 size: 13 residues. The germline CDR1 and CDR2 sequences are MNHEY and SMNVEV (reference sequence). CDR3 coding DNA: TGTGCCAGCAGCCCGGAGAGCTCCTACGAGCAGTACTTC. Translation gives CASSPESSYEQYF.

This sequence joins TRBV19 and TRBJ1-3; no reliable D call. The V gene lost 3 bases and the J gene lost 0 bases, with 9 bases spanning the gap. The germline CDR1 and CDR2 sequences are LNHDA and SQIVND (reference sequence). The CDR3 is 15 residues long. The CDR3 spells CASSMEGYSGNTIYF. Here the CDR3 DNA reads TGTGCCAGTAGTATGGAAGGGTACTCTGGAAACACCATATATTTT.

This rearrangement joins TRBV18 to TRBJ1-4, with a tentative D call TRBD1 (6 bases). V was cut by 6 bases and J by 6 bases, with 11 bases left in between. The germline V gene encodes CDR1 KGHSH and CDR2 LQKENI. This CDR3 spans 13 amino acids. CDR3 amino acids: CASSSQGDEKLFF. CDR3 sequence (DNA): TGTGCCAGCTCGTCACAGGGTGATGAAAAACTGTTTTTT.

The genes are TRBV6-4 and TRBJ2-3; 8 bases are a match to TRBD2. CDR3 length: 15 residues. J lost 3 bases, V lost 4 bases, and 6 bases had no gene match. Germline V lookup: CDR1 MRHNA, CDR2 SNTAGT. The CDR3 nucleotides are TGTGCCAGCAGTGTTGTCGGGGGGGCAACAGATACGCAGTATTTT. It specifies CASSVVGGATDTQYF.

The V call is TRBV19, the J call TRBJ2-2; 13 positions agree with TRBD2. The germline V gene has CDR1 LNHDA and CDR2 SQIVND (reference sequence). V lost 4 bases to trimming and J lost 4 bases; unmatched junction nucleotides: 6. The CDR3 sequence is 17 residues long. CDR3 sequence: CASSTSTSGGPTGELFF. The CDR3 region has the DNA TGTGCCAGTAGTACCTCGACTAGCGGGGGGCCCACCGGGGAGCTGTTTTTT.

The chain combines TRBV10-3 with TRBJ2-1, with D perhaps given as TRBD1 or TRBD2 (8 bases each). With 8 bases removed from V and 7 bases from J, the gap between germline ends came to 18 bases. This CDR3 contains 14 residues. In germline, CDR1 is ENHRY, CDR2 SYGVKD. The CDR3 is CAIGGTGGRNEQFF. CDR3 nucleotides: TGTGCCATCGGGGGGACAGGCGGGAGGAATGAGCAGTTCTTC.

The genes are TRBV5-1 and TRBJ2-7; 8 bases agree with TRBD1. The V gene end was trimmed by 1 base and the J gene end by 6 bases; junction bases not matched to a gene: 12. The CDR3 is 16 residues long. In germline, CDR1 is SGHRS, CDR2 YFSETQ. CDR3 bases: TGCGCCAGCAGCTTGAGTTCGGACAGGGCCTCTAGCGAGCAGTACTTC. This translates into CASSLSSDRASSEQYF.

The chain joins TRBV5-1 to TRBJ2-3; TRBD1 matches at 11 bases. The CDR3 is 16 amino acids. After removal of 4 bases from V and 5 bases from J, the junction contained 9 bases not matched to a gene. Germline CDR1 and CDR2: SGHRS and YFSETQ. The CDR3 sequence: CASSLSGTGGLDTQYF. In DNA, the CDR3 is TGCGCCAGCAGCCTGAGCGGGACAGGGGGATTAGATACGCAGTATTTT.

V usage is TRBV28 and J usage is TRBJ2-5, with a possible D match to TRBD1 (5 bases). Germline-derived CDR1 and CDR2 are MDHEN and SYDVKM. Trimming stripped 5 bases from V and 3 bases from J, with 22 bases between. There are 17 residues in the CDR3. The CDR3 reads CASSAGSGLGEKETQYF. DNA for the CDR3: TGTGCCAGCAGTGCCGGCTCGGGCCTAGGGGAAAAAGAGACCCAGTACTTC.

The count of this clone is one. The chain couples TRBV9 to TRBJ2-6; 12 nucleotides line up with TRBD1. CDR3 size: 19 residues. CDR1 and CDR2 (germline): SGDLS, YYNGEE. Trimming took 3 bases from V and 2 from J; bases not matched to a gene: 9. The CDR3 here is CASSDRDRGRFTGANVLTF. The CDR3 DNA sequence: TGTGCCAGCAGCGACCGGGACAGGGGGCGGTTCACTGGGGCCAACGTCCTGACTTTC.

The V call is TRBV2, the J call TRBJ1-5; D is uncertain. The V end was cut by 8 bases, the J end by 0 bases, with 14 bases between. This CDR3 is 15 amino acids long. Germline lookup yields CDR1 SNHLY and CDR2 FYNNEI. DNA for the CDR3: TGTGCCAGCGTCAGGAGATCCTATAGCAATCAGCCCCAGCATTTT. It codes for CASVRRSYSNQPQHF.

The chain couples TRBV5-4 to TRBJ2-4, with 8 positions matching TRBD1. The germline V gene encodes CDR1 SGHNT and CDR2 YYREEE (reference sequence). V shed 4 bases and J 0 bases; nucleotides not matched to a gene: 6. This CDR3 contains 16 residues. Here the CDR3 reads CASSPGQDLAKNIQYF. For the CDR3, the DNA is TGTGCCAGCAGCCCGGGACAGGATTTAGCCAAAAACATTCAGTACTTC.

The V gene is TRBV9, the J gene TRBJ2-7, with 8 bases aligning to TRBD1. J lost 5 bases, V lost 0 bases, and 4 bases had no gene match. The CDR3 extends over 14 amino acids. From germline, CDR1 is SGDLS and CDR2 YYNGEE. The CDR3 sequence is CASSVAPGGHEQYF. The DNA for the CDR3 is TGTGCCAGCAGCGTAGCCCCAGGGGGCCACGAGCAGTACTTC.